Following are 23 T cell receptor beta chains from one sample sequenced in a study of blood T cell repertoires in COVID-19. Assay used: immunoSEQ multiplex PCR; TCRdb lists only in-frame clones, some missing. The data show about 170,000 clones, less than 90% seen once. The sample was PBMCs or T cells enriched from blood (not recorded which). All receptors derive from a woman aged 45-60 years who had recovered from COVID-19.

The rearrangement links TRBV19 to TRBJ2-7; 12 bases are a match to TRBD1. The V segment lost 6 bases and the J segment 4 bases; nucleotides outside the gene matches: 7. Looked up from germline, CDR1 is LNHDA and CDR2 is SQIVND (reference sequence). This CDR3 region has 15 residues. The CDR3 DNA reads TGTGCCAGTAGCCCGGGACAGGGGGCGTCGTACGAGCAGTACTTC. As protein: CASSPGQGASYEQYF. Full variable domain (rest looked up from reference TRBV19 and TRBJ2-7): DGGITQSPKYLFRKEGQNVTLSCEQNLNHDAMYWYRQDPGQGLRLIYYSQIVNDFQKGDIAEGYSVSREKKESFPLTVTSAQKNPTAFYLCASSPGQGASYEQYFGPGTRLTVT.

This clone appeared a single time. The rearrangement links TRBV6-6 to TRBJ1-1, with 7 positions matching TRBD1. Germline-derived CDR1 and CDR2 are MNHNY and SVGAGI (reference sequence). This CDR3 contains 15 residues. V shed 11 bases and J 6 bases; nucleotides not matched to a gene: 18. CDR3 protein: CAADRASGGEPEAFF. As DNA, the CDR3 is TGTGCCGCCGACAGGGCGAGCGGAGGCGAACCTGAAGCTTTCTTT.

The chain couples TRBV11-2 to TRBJ2-2, with 8 positions matching TRBD1. V shed 8 bases and J 3 bases; nucleotides not matched to a gene: 11. CDR3 length equals 16 residues. Germline loops: CDR1 SGHAT, CDR2 FQNNGV. This CDR3 is CASGQGPYGDTGELFF. The DNA of the CDR3 is TGTGCCAGCGGACAGGGCCCCTATGGAGACACCGGGGAGCTGTTTTTT.

The CDR3, as DNA: TGTGCCAGTAGTAGGGACAACTTAGAGACCCAGTACTTC. It codes for CASSRDNLETQYF. The V gene is TRBV19, the J gene TRBJ2-5, with D possibly being TRBD1 (6 bases). CDR1 LNHDA and CDR2 SQIVND come from the germline V gene (reference sequence). Trimming took 4 bases from V and 4 from J, leaving 10 bases between them. CDR3 size: 13 residues. Full variable domain (rest looked up from reference TRBV19 and TRBJ2-5): DGGITQSPKYLFRKEGQNVTLSCEQNLNHDAMYWYRQDPGQGLRLIYYSQIVNDFQKGDIAEGYSVSREKKESFPLTVTSAQKNPTAFYLCASSRDNLETQYFGPGTRLLVL.

CDR3 protein: CASKVPGGGDTQYF. The CDR3 DNA reads TGTGCCAGCAAGGTTCCGGGAGGGGGGGATACGCAGTATTTT. The chain links TRBV11-3 to TRBJ2-3; 8 nucleotides agree with TRBD2. Germline CDR1 is SGHNT and CDR2 is YENEEA. V gave up 7 bases and J gave up 6 bases; unmatched junction bases: 9. The CDR3 loop spans 14 amino acids.

The chain has TRBV5-6 and TRBJ2-3; possibly TRBD1 for D (5 bases). CDR3 length equals 14 residues. Germline V gene data show CDR1 as SGHDT and CDR2 as YYEEEE. V was shortened by 2 bases and J by 3 bases, with 10 bases between the two germline ends. This CDR3 reads CASSFGRVTDTQYF. The CDR3 coding sequence is TGTGCCAGCAGCTTTGGCAGGGTGACAGATACGCAGTATTTT.

The table lists this clone with a count of one. V gene TRBV30 combines with J gene TRBJ1-2; 10 positions agree with TRBD1. Germline CDR1 GTSNPN, CDR2 SVGIG (reference sequence). Germline trimming cut 0 bases from V and 7 bases from J; bases unmatched to any gene: 11. The CDR3 sequence is 16 residues long. CDR3 amino acids: CAWSVGKGQGSPGYTF. In DNA, the CDR3 is TGTGCCTGGAGTGTGGGGAAGGGACAGGGGTCCCCTGGCTACACCTTC.

The genes are TRBV19 and TRBJ2-7, with D maybe TRBD1 (6 bases). The V gene lost 1 base and the J gene lost 3 bases, with 19 bases spanning the gap. The CDR3 length is 17 residues. In germline, CDR1 is LNHDA, CDR2 SQIVND (reference sequence). CDR3 DNA: TGTGCCAGTAGTATAGGTATATTAGACAGGCCGGACTACGAGCAGTACTTC. Protein: CASSIGILDRPDYEQYF.

This chain connects TRBV9 to TRBJ1-4, with TRBD1 matching 7 bases. The CDR3 sequence is 15 residues long. The trim removed 1 base at V and 6 bases at J, leaving 6 bases unmatched. The germline CDR1 and CDR2 sequences are SGDLS and YYNGEE. CDR3 residues: CASSVSSRGDEKLFF. The CDR3 DNA follows: TGTGCCAGCAGCGTATCATCCAGGGGGGATGAAAAACTGTTTTTT.

The chain combines TRBV19 with TRBJ2-5, with 8 nucleotides matching TRBD1. Germline lookup yields CDR1 LNHDA and CDR2 SQIVND (reference sequence). The CDR3 has 13 amino acids. V lost 5 bases and J lost 5; bases outside the gene matches: 4. CDR3 region: CASSPRQGETQYF. The CDR3 nucleotides read TGTGCCAGTAGTCCACGACAGGGGGAGACCCAGTACTTC.

The V gene is TRBV5-5, the J gene TRBJ2-2, with TRBD1 identical over 9 bases. The CDR3 totals 15 residues. V was pared by 5 bases and J by 6 bases, with 8 bases of the junction left unmatched. Looked up from germline, CDR1 is SGHKS and CDR2 is YYEKEE (reference sequence). CDR3 bases: TGTGCCAGCAGTTCCCGGGACAGGGTTTCCGGGGAGCTGTTTTTT. As protein: CASSSRDRVSGELFF.

The DNA for the CDR3 is TGTGCCAGCAGCGCCCGCGACAGGAACACTGAAGCTTTCTTT. Translated: CASSARDRNTEAFF. V gene TRBV9 combines with J gene TRBJ1-1; D may be TRBD1 (5 bases). This CDR3 contains 14 residues. Germline lookup yields CDR1 SGDLS and CDR2 YYNGEE. The germline V and J ends were trimmed by 3 bases and 1 base, with 10 bases remaining between them.

The V gene is TRBV4-3, the J gene TRBJ1-4; a weak D match, TRBD1 (5 bases). Germline CDR1 and CDR2: LGHNA and YSLEER. The V and J ends lost 1 base and 8 bases respectively, with 11 bases between them. This CDR3 contains 14 residues. This chain's CDR3 is CASSQVAGGEKLFF. In DNA, the CDR3 is TGCGCCAGCAGCCAAGTTGCCGGGGGAGAAAAACTGTTTTTT.

The rearrangement links TRBV18 to TRBJ1-3; no reliable D call. This CDR3 has 13 residues. The ends were cut back, 3 bases at V and 5 bases at J, with 8 bases in the middle. Germline loops: CDR1 KGHSH, CDR2 LQKENI. CDR3 amino acids: CASSPVARNTIYF. The DNA of the CDR3 is TGTGCCAGCTCACCTGTGGCTCGAAACACCATATATTTT.

This sequence joins TRBV4-1 and TRBJ1-5; 9 nucleotides line up with TRBD1. The germline V gene has CDR1 MGHRA and CDR2 YSYEKL. The CDR3 sequence is 16 residues long. Germline trimming cut 2 bases from V and 1 base from J; bases unmatched to any gene: 3. The CDR3 reads CASSQRDRESNQPQHF. CDR3 DNA: TGCGCCAGCAGCCAAAGGGACAGGGAGAGCAATCAGCCCCAGCATTTT.

V and J are TRBV11-2 and TRBJ1-6, with D possibly matching TRBD1 (5 bases). The CDR3 length is 17 residues. Per germline, CDR1 SGHAT and CDR2 FQNNGV. V lost 1 base to trimming and J lost 1 base, with 11 bases between them. CDR3 protein: CASSLGRGGSYNSPLHF. The CDR3 bases are TGTGCCAGCAGCTTAGGAAGGGGAGGGTCCTATAATTCACCCCTCCACTTT.

For this clone: The sample contains more than one DNA sequence encoding this CDR3. V usage is TRBV18 and J usage is TRBJ2-1; the match to TRBD1 covers 9 bases. The junction had 1 base not matched to a gene; V was cut back by 0 bases and J by 1 base. The CDR3 length is 16 residues. Looked up from germline, CDR1 is KGHSH and CDR2 is LQKENI. This CDR3 is CASSPPTGGSYNEQFF. The CDR3, as DNA: TGTGCCAGCTCACCACCGACAGGGGGGTCCTACAATGAGCAGTTCTTC.

This CDR3 reads CASSLGQGSGNQPQHF. The CDR3 DNA sequence: TGTGCCAGCAGCTTGGGGCAGGGTAGTGGCAATCAGCCCCAGCATTTT. The rearrangement joins TRBV5-8 to TRBJ1-5; possible D gene TRBD1, 5 bases. The germline V and J ends were trimmed by 0 bases and 2 bases, with 12 bases remaining between them. CDR1 and CDR2 from the germline V gene are SGHTS and YDEGEE. CDR3 length: 16 residues.

The chain links TRBV4-2 to TRBJ1-5; 9 bases line up with TRBD1. After removal of 4 bases from V and 3 bases from J, the junction contained 7 bases not matched to a gene. The CDR3 contains 16 residues. Germline CDR1 is LGHNA and CDR2 is YNFKEQ. For the CDR3, the DNA is TGTGCCAGCAGCCGAACAGGGGGCTCGATCAATCAGCCCCAGCATTTT. This codes for CASSRTGGSINQPQHF.

The chain carries TRBV9 and TRBJ2-2, with TRBD2 identical over 7 bases. Germline assignment: CDR1 SGDLS and CDR2 YYNGEE. Unmatched junction bases numbered 5, after V lost 0 bases and J lost 0 bases. The CDR3 consists of 17 residues. The CDR3 coding sequence is TGTGCCAGCAGCGTAGAGGTGGGAGGGACGAACACCGGGGAGCTGTTTTTT. This gives the protein CASSVEVGGTNTGELFF.

A note on this clone: At one boundary the junction diverges from the germline segment, which might be a read error. The chain employs TRBV19 and TRBJ2-1, with TRBD2 identical over 7 bases. This CDR3 spans 17 amino acids. Germline V gene lookup returns CDR1 LNHDA and CDR2 SQIVND (reference sequence). CDR3 protein: CASSISPQFLTSSGLIF. The CDR3 coding sequence is TGTGCCAGTAGTATATCCCCTCAGTTTCTCACGTCTAGCGGCCTGATCTTC.

In nucleotides, the CDR3 is TGTGCCAGCAGCCCCGGGACTAGCGGGAGTTATGAGCAGTTCTTC. It codes for CASSPGTSGSYEQFF. The V call is TRBV28, the J call TRBJ2-1, with TRBD2 matching over 14 bases. V shed 6 bases, J shed 8 bases, and the junction held 6 bases outside the gene matches. Germline-derived CDR1 and CDR2 are MDHEN and SYDVKM. This CDR3 is built from 15 residues.

This clone was observed a single time. This chain connects TRBV6-2 or TRBV6-3 to TRBJ2-7, with 12 bases that match TRBD2. The germline V gene has CDR1 MNHEY and CDR2 SVGEGT. This CDR3 is 15 amino acids long. Losses at the gene ends were 6 bases for V and 5 bases for J; bases not matched to a gene: 8. As DNA, the CDR3 is TGTGCCAGCAGCGTTACTAGCGGGAGGAGACACGAGCAGTACTTC. This sequence encodes CASSVTSGRRHEQYF.